Shown below are 8 T cell receptor beta chains from a single sample sequenced in a study of blood T cells in healthy people across ages. Next came a second PCR, run for roughly 7 to 12 cycles, which used a sample-barcoded 5' primer along with a J-beta primer mix. TCRdb independently ran MiXCR on the 5' RACE reads; one entry per CDR3 protein. There are roughly 800,000 distinct CDR3 sequences in the sample; about 53% occur only once, and around 41% lies in the top ten. The sample consisted of blood. The receptors here all came from a man of 80 years or more in good health.

V and J are TRBV20-1 and TRBJ2-7; 8 bases map to TRBD2. The CDR3 contains 15 residues. Germline-derived CDR1 and CDR2 are DFQATT and SNEGSKA (reference sequence). The trim removed 5 bases at V and 4 bases at J, leaving 13 bases unmatched. The CDR3 protein is CSAHHSGVLTYEQYF. The CDR3 DNA is TGCAGTGCTCACCATAGCGGGGTACTTACTTACGAGCAGTACTTC.

The CDR3 DNA reads as TGTGCCATCAGTGCGGAGGGCTACACCTTC. Amino acids: CAISAEGYTF. The V gene is TRBV10-3, the J gene TRBJ1-2, with D uncertain. In germline, CDR1 is ENHRY, CDR2 SYGVKD. The CDR3 is made up of 10 amino acids. V was shortened by 4 bases and J by 8 bases, with 5 bases between the two germline ends.

This clonotype was counted only a few times. The CDR3 nucleotides read TGTGCCAGCAAGCTACTAGCGGGCAACAATGAGCAGTTCTTC. Amino acids: CASKLLAGNNEQFF. The chain has TRBV12-3 or TRBV12-4 and TRBJ2-1; 9 bases match TRBD2. There are 14 residues in the CDR3. The junction had 6 bases not matched to a gene; V was cut back by 7 bases and J by 5 bases.

CDR3 DNA: TGTGCCAGCAGCGAACCCGGACTAGCGGGAGTGGGGTCCTACAATGAGCAGTTCTTC. This translates into CASSEPGLAGVGSYNEQFF. The chain has TRBV7-2 and TRBJ2-1; TRBD2 matches 13 bases. From germline, CDR1 is SGHTA and CDR2 FQGNSA. The CDR3 has 19 residues. Unmatched junction bases numbered 11, after V lost 5 bases and J lost 1 base.

In this sample, this clonotype turned up once. The chain links TRBV29-1 to TRBJ2-5, with D perhaps matching TRBD2 (5 bases). CDR1 is SQVTM, CDR2 ANQGSEA, per germline. The ends were cut back, 3 bases at V and 1 base at J, with 9 bases in the middle. The CDR3 has 13 amino acids. CDR3 DNA: TGCAGCGTTGAGCGGACTCCCCAAGAGACCCAGTACTTC. Protein: CSVERTPQETQYF.

The chain uses TRBV29-1 and TRBJ2-1; no reliable D call. The germline V and J ends were trimmed by 5 bases and 10 bases, with 9 bases remaining between them. This CDR3 contains 10 residues. The germline V gene has CDR1 SQVTM and CDR2 ANQGSEA. The CDR3 DNA reads as TGCAGCGTTCGGACGGTCGAGCAGTTCTTC. This translates into CSVRTVEQFF.

This clonotype was counted many times. The chain combines TRBV7-9 with TRBJ2-7, with 11 bases fitting TRBD2. Germline assignment: CDR1 SEHNR and CDR2 FQNEAQ (reference sequence). The CDR3 consists of 16 residues. The ends lost 5 bases at V and 3 bases at J; junction bases unmatched: 9. CDR3 in DNA: TGTGCCAGCAGCGATCGACTAGCGGGACACGGCTACGAGCAGTACTTC. It codes for CASSDRLAGHGYEQYF. Drawing the rest from reference TRBV7-9 and TRBJ2-7, the complete variable domain is DTGVSQNPRHKITKRGQNVTFRCDPISEHNRLYWYRQTLGQGPEFLTYFQNEAQLEKSRLLSDRFSAERPKGSFSTLEIQRTEQGDSAMYLCASSDRLAGHGYEQYFGPGTRLTVT.

The rearrangement links TRBV25-1 to TRBJ2-1; 12 bases line up with TRBD1. In germline, CDR1 is MGHDK, CDR2 SYGVNS. J lost 5 bases, V lost 5 bases, and 13 bases had no gene match. CDR3 size: 18 residues. The CDR3 DNA follows: TGTGCCAGCAGTAAGAGTCCCGGGACAGGGGGCGTCCACAATGAGCAGTTCTTC. Its translation is CASSKSPGTGGVHNEQFF.